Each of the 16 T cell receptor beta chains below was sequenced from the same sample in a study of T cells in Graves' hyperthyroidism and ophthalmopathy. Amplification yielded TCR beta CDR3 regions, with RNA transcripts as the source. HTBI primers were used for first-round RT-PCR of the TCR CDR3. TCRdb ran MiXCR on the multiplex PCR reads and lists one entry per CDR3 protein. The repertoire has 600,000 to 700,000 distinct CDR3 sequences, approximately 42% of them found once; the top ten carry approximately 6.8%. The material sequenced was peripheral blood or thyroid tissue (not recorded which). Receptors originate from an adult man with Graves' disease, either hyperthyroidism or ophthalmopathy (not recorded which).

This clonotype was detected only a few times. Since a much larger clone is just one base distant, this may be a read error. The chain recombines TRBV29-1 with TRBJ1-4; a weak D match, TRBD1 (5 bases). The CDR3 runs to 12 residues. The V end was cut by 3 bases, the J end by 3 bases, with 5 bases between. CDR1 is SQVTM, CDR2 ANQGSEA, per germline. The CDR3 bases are TGCAGCGTTGAGGGGGCTAATGAAAAACTGTTTTTT. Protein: CSVEGANEKLFF.

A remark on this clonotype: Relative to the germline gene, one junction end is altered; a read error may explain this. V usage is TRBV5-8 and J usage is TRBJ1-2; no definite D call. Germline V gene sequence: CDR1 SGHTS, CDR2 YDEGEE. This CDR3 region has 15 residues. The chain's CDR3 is CASSRDITAAYGYTF. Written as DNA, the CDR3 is TGCGCCAGCAGCCGAGATATAACGGCAGCCTATGGCTACACCTTC.

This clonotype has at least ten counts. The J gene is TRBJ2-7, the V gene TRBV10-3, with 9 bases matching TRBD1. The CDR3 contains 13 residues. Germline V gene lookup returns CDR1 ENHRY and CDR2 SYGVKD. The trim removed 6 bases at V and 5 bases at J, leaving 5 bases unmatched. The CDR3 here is CAISSGQGDEQYF. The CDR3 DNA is TGTGCCATCAGCTCGGGACAGGGCGACGAGCAGTACTTC.

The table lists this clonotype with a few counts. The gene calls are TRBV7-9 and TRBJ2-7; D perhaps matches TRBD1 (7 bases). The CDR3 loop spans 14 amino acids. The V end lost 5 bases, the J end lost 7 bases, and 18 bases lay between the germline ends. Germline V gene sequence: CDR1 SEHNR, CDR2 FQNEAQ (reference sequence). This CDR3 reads CASSAGQAGGEQYF. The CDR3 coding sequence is TGTGCCAGCAGCGCAGGACAGGCCGGGGGAGAGCAGTACTTC.

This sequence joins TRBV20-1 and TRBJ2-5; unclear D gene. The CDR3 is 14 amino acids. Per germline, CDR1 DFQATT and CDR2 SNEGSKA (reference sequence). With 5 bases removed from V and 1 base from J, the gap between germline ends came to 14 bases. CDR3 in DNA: TGCAGTGCTGACGCCTTTGATTTCCAAGAGACCCAGTACTTC. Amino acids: CSADAFDFQETQYF.

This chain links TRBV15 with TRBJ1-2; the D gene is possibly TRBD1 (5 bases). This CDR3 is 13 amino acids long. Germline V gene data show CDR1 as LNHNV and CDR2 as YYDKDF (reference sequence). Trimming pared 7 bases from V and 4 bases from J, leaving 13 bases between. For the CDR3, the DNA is TGTGCCACCACTAGGGGCGCCGGCTATGGCTACACCTTC. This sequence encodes CATTRGAGYGYTF.

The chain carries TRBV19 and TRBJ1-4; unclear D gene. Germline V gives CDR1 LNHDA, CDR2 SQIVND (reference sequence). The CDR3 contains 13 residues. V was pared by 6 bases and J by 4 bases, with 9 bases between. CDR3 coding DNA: TGTGCCAGTAGCGCGGGGTTTAATGAAAAACTGTTTTTT. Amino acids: CASSAGFNEKLFF.

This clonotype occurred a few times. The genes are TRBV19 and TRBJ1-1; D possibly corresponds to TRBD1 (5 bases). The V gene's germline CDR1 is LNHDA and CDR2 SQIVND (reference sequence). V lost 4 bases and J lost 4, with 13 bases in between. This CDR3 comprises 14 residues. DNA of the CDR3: TGTGCCAGTAGTAGAGCAGGGATGGGCACTGAAGCTTTCTTT. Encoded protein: CASSRAGMGTEAFF.

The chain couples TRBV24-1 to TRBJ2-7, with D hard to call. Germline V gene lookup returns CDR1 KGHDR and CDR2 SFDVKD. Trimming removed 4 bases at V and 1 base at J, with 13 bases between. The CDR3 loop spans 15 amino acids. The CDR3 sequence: CATSEPREESYEQYF. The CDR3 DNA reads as TGTGCCACCAGTGAACCTAGAGAAGAATCCTACGAGCAGTACTTC.

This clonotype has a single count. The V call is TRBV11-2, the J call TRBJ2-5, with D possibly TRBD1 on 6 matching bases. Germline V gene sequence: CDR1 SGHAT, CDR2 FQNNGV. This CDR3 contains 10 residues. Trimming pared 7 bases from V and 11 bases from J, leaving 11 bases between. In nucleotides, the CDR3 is TGTGCCAGCACCCGGACAGCGCAGTACTTC. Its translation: CASTRTAQYF.

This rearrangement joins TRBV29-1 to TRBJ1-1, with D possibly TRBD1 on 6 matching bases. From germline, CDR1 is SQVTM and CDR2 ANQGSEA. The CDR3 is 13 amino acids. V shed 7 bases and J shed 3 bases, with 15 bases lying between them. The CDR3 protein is CSAIRGWDTEAFF. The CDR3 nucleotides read TGCAGCGCCATCAGGGGCTGGGACACTGAAGCTTTCTTT.

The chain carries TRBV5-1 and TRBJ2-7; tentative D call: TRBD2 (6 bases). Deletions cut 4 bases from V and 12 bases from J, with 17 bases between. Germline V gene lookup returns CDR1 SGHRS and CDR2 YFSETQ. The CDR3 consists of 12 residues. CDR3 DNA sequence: TGCGCCAGCAGCCCTGGGAGCGGGCATACGTACTTC. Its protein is CASSPGSGHTYF.

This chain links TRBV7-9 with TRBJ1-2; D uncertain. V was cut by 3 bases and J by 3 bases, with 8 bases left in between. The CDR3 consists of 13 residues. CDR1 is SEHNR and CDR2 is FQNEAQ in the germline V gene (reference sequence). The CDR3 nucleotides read TGTGCCAGCAGCTTTGGACTCCACTATGGCTACACCTTC. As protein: CASSFGLHYGYTF.

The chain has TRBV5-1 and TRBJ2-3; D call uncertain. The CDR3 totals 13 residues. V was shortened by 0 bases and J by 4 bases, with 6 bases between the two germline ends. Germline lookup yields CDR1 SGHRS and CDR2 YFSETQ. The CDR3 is CASSLDPPDTQYF. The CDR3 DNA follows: TGCGCCAGCAGCTTGGACCCCCCAGATACGCAGTATTTT.

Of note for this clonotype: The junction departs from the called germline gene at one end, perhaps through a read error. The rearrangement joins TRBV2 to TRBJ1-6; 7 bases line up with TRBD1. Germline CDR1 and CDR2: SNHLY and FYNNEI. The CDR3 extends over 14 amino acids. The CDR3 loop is CAISIQGIGSPLHF. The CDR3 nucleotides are TGTGCCATCAGTATACAGGGGATTGGTTCACCCCTCCACTTT.

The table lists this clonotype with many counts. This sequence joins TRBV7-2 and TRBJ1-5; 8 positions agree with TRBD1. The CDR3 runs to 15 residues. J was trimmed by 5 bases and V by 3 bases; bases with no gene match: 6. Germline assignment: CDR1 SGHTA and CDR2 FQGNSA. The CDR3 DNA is TGTGCCAGCAGCTTGGGGACAGGTCCTGATCAGCCCCAGCATTTT. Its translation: CASSLGTGPDQPQHF. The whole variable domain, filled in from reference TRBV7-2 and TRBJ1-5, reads GAGVSQSPSNKVTEKGKDVELRCDPISGHTALYWYRQSLGQGLEFLIYFQGNSAPDKSGLPSDRFSAERTGGSVSTLTIQRTQQEDSAVYLCASSLGTGPDQPQHFGDGTRLSIL.